Sequencing of this T cell receptor (beta chain) was carried out in a study of T cell responses to AZD1222 COVID-19 vaccine. Study results and caveats: Of the AZD1222 recipients, only 5 or 6 were seropositive at baseline. Spike-spanning, vaccine-associated CD4 TCRs were dominant at 160-218 and 743-854. Donors skewed white British and female; clonal diversity was possibly underestimated.

Assay used: immunoSEQ multiplex PCR; TCRdb lists only in-frame clones, some missing. The sample holds about 110,000 clones, about 88% seen once. Comment on this clone: Its antigen is undetermined.

V shed 1 base and J 5 bases; nucleotides not matched to a gene: 3. Germline CDR1 and CDR2: SQVTM and ANQGSEA. This CDR3 is 14 amino acids long. The specimen comprised peripheral blood, sampled on day 0 of AZD1222 vaccination. The rearrangement uses TRBV29-1 and TRBJ2-5; 11 bases agree with TRBD1. The receptor comes from an adult in good health. The CDR3 spells CSVEGTGGAETQYF. The CDR3 nucleotides are TGCAGCGTTGAAGGGACAGGGGGCGCGGAGACCCAGTACTTC.